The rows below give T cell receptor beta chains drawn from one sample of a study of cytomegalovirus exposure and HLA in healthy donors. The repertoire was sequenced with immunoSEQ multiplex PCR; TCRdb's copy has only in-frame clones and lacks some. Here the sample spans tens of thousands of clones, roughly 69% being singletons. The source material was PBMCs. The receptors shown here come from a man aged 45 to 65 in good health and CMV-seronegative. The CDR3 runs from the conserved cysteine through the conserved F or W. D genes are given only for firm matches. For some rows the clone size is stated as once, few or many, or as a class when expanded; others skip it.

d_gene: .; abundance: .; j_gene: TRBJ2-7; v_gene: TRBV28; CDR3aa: CANIGGPYEQYF; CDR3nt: TGTGCCAACATCGGGGGTCCCTACGAGCAGTACTTC
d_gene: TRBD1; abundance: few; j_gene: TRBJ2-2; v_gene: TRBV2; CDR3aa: CASSVIGGISTGELFF; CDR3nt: TGTGCCAGCAGTGTAATAGGGGGCATCAGCACCGGGGAGCTGTTTTTT
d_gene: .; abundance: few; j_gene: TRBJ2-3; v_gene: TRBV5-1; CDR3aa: CASGQWGLDTQYF; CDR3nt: TGCGCCAGCGGACAATGGGGGCTGGATACGCAGTATTTT
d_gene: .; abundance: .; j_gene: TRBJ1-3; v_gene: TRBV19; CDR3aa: CASSTRQASGNTIYF; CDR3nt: TGTGCCAGTAGTACCAGACAGGCTTCGGGAAACACCATATATTTT
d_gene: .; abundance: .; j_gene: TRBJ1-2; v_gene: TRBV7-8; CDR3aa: CASSSGEKPPRRYTF; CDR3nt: TGTGCCAGCAGCTCCGGGGAAAAACCTCCACGTCGCTACACCTTC
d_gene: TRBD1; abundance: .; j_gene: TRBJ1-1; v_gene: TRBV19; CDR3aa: CASSIGGTGGNTEAFF; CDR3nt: TGTGCCAGTAGTATAGGCGGGACAGGGGGGAACACTGAAGCTTTCTTT
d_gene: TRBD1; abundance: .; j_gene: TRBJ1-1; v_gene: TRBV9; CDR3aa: CASSAGQGLAFF; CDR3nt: TGTGCCAGCAGCGCAGGACAGGGGTTGGCTTTCTTT
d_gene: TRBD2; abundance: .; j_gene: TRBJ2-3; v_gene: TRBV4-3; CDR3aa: CASSQEPVSGEAVDTQYF; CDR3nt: TGCGCCAGCAGCCAAGAGCCCGTTAGCGGGGAGGCCGTAGATACGCAGTATTTT
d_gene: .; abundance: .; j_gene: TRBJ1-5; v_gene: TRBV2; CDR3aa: CASSQQGYQPQHF; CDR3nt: TGTGCCAGCAGTCAACAGGGATATCAGCCCCAGCATTTT
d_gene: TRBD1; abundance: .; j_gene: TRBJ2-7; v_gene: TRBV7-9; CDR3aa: CASSLGDSPYEQYF; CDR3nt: TGTGCCAGCAGCTTAGGGGACAGCCCCTACGAGCAGTACTTC
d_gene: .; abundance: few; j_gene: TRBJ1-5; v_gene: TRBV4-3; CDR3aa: CASSQDVGGRNQPQHF; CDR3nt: TGCGCCAGCAGCCAAGATGTAGGGGGACGCAATCAGCCCCAGCATTTT
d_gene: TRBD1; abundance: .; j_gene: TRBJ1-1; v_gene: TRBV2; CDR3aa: CASRGTGGLNTEAFF; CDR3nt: TGTGCCAGCAGGGGGACAGGGGGCCTGAACACTGAAGCTTTCTTT
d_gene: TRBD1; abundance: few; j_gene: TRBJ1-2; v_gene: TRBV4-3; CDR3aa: CASSQVRQGGIYGYTF; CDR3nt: TGCGCCAGCAGCCAAGTTAGACAGGGGGGTATTTATGGCTACACCTTC
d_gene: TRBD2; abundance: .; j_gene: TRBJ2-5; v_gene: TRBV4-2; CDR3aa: CASSQGPLAGGLETQYF; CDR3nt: TGTGCCAGCAGCCAAGGCCCACTAGCGGGGGGGCTAGAGACCCAGTACTTC
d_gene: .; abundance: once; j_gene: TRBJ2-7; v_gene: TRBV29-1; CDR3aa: CSATRGGQATYEQYF; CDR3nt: TGCAGCGCCACCAGGGGAGGACAGGCGACCTACGAGCAGTACTTC
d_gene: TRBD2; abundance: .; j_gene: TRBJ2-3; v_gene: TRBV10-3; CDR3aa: CASSIAGERTDTQYF; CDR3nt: TGTGCCAGTTCTATCGCGGGGGAGCGTACAGATACGCAGTATTTT
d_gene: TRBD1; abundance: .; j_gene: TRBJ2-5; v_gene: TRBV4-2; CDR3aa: CASSQGTGGAETQYF; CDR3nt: TGTGCCAGCAGCCAAGGCACAGGGGGCGCAGAGACCCAGTACTTC
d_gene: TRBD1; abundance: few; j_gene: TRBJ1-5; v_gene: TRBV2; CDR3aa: CASSERRGRQPQHF; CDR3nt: TGTGCCAGCAGTGAAAGGAGGGGGCGACAGCCCCAGCATTTT
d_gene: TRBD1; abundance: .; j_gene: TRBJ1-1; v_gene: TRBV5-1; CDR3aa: CASSPGQGGTEAFF; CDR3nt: TGCGCCAGCAGCCCGGGACAGGGTGGCACTGAAGCTTTCTTT
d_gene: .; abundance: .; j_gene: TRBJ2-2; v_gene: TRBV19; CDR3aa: CASTSFRGLTGELFF; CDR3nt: TGTGCCAGTACCTCATTCAGAGGGTTAACCGGGGAGCTGTTTTTT
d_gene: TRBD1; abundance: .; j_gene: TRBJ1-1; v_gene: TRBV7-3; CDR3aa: CASSLHRGNTEAFF; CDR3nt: TGTGCCAGCAGCTTACACAGGGGGAACACTGAAGCTTTCTTT
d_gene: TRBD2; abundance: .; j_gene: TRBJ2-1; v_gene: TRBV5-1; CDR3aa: CASSHLAGVGNEQFF; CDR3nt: TGCGCCAGCAGCCACTTAGCGGGAGTGGGAAATGAGCAGTTCTTC
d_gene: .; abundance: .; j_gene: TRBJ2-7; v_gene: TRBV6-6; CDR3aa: CASSSTDRTYEQYF; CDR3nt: TGTGCCAGCAGTTCGACCGACAGGACCTACGAGCAGTACTTC
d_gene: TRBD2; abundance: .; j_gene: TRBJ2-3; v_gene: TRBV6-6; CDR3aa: CASSHLAGESTDTQYF; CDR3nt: TGTGCCAGCAGTCATCTAGCGGGGGAAAGTACAGATACGCAGTATTTT
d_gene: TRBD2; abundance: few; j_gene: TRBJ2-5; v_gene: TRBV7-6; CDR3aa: CASSTGGRALETQYF; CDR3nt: TGTGCCAGCAGCACGGGCGGGAGGGCGTTAGAGACCCAGTACTTC
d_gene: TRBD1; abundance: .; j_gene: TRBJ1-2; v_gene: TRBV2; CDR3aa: CASSVIEGADGYTF; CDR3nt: TGTGCCAGCAGTGTTATTGAGGGGGCCGATGGCTACACCTTC
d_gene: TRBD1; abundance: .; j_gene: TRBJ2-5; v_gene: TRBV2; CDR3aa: CASKRDRVIAETQYF; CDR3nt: TGTGCCAGCAAAAGGGACAGGGTAATTGCAGAGACCCAGTACTTC
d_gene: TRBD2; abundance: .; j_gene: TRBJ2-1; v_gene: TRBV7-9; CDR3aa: CASSLFQGGNEQFF; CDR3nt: TGTGCCAGCAGCTTATTCCAGGGAGGGAATGAGCAGTTCTTC
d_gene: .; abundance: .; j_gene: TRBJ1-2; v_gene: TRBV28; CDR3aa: CASSGGEWDGYTF; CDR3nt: TGTGCCAGCAGTGGAGGGGAATGGGATGGCTACACCTTC
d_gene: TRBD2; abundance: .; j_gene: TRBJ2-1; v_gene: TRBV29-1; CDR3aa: CSSRSLAGGYNEQFF; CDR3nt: TGCAGCTCACGTTCTCTAGCGGGAGGTTACAATGAGCAGTTCTTC
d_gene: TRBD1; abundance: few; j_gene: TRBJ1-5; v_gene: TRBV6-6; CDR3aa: CASSYGTVSNQPQHF; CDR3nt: TGTGCCAGCAGTTACGGGACAGTTAGCAATCAGCCCCAGCATTTT
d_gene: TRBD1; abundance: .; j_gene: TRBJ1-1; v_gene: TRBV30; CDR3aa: CAWSRDRVNTEAFF; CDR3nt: TGTGCCTGGAGTCGGGACAGGGTGAACACTGAAGCTTTCTTT
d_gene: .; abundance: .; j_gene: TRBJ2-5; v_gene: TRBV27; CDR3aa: CASGQTQETQYF; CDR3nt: TGTGCCAGCGGACAGACCCAAGAGACCCAGTACTTC
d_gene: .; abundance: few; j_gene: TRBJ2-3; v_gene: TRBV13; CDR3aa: CASSLGANTQYF; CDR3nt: TGTGCCAGCAGCTTAGGCGCGAATACGCAGTATTTT
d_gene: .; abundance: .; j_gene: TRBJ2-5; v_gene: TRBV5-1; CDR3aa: CASSLAGTPTETQYF; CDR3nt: TGCGCCAGCAGCTTGGCCGGGACACCAACGGAGACCCAGTACTTC
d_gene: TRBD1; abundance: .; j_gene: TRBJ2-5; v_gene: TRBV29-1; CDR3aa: CSLRTGEGTQYF; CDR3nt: TGCAGCCTGCGGACAGGGGAAGGGACCCAGTACTTC
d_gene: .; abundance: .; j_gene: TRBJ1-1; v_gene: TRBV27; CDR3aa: CASSSGHSNTEAFF; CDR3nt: TGTGCCAGCAGCTCGGGACATTCGAACACTGAAGCTTTCTTT
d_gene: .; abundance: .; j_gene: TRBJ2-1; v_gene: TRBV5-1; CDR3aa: CASSRAQGGSYNEQFF; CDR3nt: TGCGCCAGCAGCCGAGCACAGGGTGGCTCCTACAATGAGCAGTTCTTC
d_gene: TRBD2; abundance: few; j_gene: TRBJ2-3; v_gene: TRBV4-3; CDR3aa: CASSQESRESTDTQYF; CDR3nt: TGCGCCAGCAGCCAAGAGTCGCGGGAGAGCACAGATACGCAGTATTTT